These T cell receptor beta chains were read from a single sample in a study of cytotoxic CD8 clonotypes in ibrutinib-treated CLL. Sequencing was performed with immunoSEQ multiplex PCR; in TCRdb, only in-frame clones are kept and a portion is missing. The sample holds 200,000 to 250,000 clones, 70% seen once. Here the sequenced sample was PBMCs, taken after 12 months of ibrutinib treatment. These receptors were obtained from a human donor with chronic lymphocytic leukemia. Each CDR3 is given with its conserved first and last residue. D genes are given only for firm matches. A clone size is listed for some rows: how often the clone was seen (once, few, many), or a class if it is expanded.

CDR3 DNA: TGTGCCAGCAGCCAAGATCTTGTGGGGTATGGCTACACCTTC
CDR3 protein: CASSQDLVGYGYTF
clone size: .
V gene: TRBV14
J gene: TRBJ1-2
D gene: .

CDR3 DNA: TGCAGCGCCCACAGCAGGGGTTGGTCTGAAGCTTTCTTT
CDR3 protein: CSAHSRGWSEAFF
clone size: .
V gene: TRBV29-1
J gene: TRBJ1-1
D gene: .

CDR3 DNA: TGTGCCAGCAGTTACGGTCAGACAGGGAAGGGCTACACCTTC
CDR3 protein: CASSYGQTGKGYTF
clone size: .
V gene: TRBV6-5
J gene: TRBJ1-2
D gene: TRBD1

CDR3 DNA: TGTGCCACCAGAACACACGATTACAATGAGCAGTTCTTC
CDR3 protein: CATRTHDYNEQFF
clone size: .
V gene: TRBV5-8
J gene: TRBJ2-1
D gene: .

CDR3 DNA: TGTGCCTGGAACCGGGACTGGAGGGATACTGAAGCTTTCTTT
CDR3 protein: CAWNRDWRDTEAFF
clone size: .
V gene: TRBV30
J gene: TRBJ1-1
D gene: .

CDR3 DNA: TGTGCCAGCTCACCAGGGGAGGGTGGCTACACCTTC
CDR3 protein: CASSPGEGGYTF
clone size: .
V gene: TRBV18
J gene: TRBJ1-2
D gene: .

CDR3 DNA: TGCGCCAGCAGTGAGAAGCGGTCCTCCTACGAGCAGTACTTC
CDR3 protein: CASSEKRSSYEQYF
clone size: .
V gene: TRBV5-1
J gene: TRBJ2-7
D gene: .

CDR3 DNA: TGTGCCAGCAGAGCCGACAGGGTGAACACCGGGGAGCTGTTTTTT
CDR3 protein: CASRADRVNTGELFF
clone size: .
V gene: TRBV2
J gene: TRBJ2-2
D gene: TRBD1

CDR3 DNA: TGTGCCAGCAGTGAAGGGGATGGGGGTGGAGATACGCAGTATTTT
CDR3 protein: CASSEGDGGGDTQYF
clone size: .
V gene: TRBV6-4
J gene: TRBJ2-3
D gene: .

CDR3 DNA: TGTGCCAGCAGTGACGGGACCTACGAGCAGTACTTC
CDR3 protein: CASSDGTYEQYF
clone size: .
V gene: TRBV28
J gene: TRBJ2-7
D gene: .

CDR3 DNA: TGTGCCTGGAGTGCTGGGACAGGGAAAACAGATACGCAGTATTTT
CDR3 protein: CAWSAGTGKTDTQYF
clone size: .
V gene: TRBV30
J gene: TRBJ2-3
D gene: TRBD1

CDR3 DNA: TGTGCCAGCTCACGGACAGAGAAGGTTGGCTACACCTTC
CDR3 protein: CASSRTEKVGYTF
clone size: .
V gene: TRBV18
J gene: TRBJ1-2
D gene: .

CDR3 DNA: TGTGCCAGCAGCCCCCCTGGGGCCAACGTCCTGACTTTC
CDR3 protein: CASSPPGANVLTF
clone size: .
V gene: TRBV28
J gene: TRBJ2-6
D gene: .

CDR3 DNA: TGTGCCAGCACCAAAGAGGACTATCCGAACACTGAAGCTTTCTTT
CDR3 protein: CASTKEDYPNTEAFF
clone size: .
V gene: TRBV13
J gene: TRBJ1-1
D gene: .

CDR3 DNA: TGCAGCGTGACAGATTTGGACAGGGGACCATCTGGAAACACCATATATTTT
CDR3 protein: CSVTDLDRGPSGNTIYF
clone size: .
V gene: TRBV29-1
J gene: TRBJ1-3
D gene: TRBD1

CDR3 DNA: TGCGCCAGCAGTCTATCGGGGGCTGACGTCGAGCAGTACTTC
CDR3 protein: CASSLSGADVEQYF
clone size: .
V gene: TRBV5-1
J gene: TRBJ2-7
D gene: .

CDR3 DNA: TGTGCCAGCAGTGAAGGCGTATACAATGAGCAGTTCTTC
CDR3 protein: CASSEGVYNEQFF
clone size: once
V gene: TRBV2
J gene: TRBJ2-1
D gene: .

CDR3 DNA: TGTGCCAGCAGTGAATGGGTCGGACATGAGCAGTTCTTC
CDR3 protein: CASSEWVGHEQFF
clone size: once
V gene: TRBV6-1
J gene: TRBJ2-1
D gene: .

CDR3 DNA: TGTGCCAGCCCTACCCGGAGGACTAGCGGCGTTCCCCACTACGAGCAGTACTTC
CDR3 protein: CASPTRRTSGVPHYEQYF
clone size: once
V gene: TRBV6-4
J gene: TRBJ2-7
D gene: TRBD2

CDR3 DNA: TGTGCCAGCAGCCAAGGACAGTTGCAGACCGGGGAGCTGTTTTTT
CDR3 protein: CASSQGQLQTGELFF
clone size: .
V gene: TRBV6-5
J gene: TRBJ2-2
D gene: .

CDR3 DNA: TGTGCTCGGGGAGGGAGTCCTTCAAAAAACACCGGGGAGCTGTTTTTT
CDR3 protein: CARGGSPSKNTGELFF
clone size: .
V gene: TRBV30
J gene: TRBJ2-2
D gene: TRBD2

CDR3 DNA: TGCGCCAGCAGCTTGATGGCGGGGGGTAGCACAGATACGCAGTATTTT
CDR3 protein: CASSLMAGGSTDTQYF
clone size: .
V gene: TRBV5-1
J gene: TRBJ2-3
D gene: TRBD2

CDR3 DNA: TGTGCCAGCAGCGAGGGTGGGACACCCCGGGGCGGGGAGCTGTTTTTT
CDR3 protein: CASSEGGTPRGGELFF
clone size: .
V gene: TRBV7-3
J gene: TRBJ2-2
D gene: .

CDR3 DNA: TGTGCCAGCAGCTTGTATAGGGCTACCTACGAGCAGTACTTC
CDR3 protein: CASSLYRATYEQYF
clone size: .
V gene: TRBV5-6
J gene: TRBJ2-7
D gene: .

CDR3 DNA: TGTGCCAGCAGCCAAGAATGGGGCGCCTACGAGCAGTACTTC
CDR3 protein: CASSQEWGAYEQYF
clone size: .
V gene: TRBV4-2
J gene: TRBJ2-7
D gene: .

CDR3 DNA: TGCGCCAGCAGCGAGACAGGGACGGATTCACCCCTCCACTTT
CDR3 protein: CASSETGTDSPLHF
clone size: .
V gene: TRBV5-1
J gene: TRBJ1-6
D gene: TRBD1

CDR3 DNA: TGTGCCAGCAGTTCGGGCGAGAGGGGGCAAGAGACCCAGTACTTC
CDR3 protein: CASSSGERGQETQYF
clone size: .
V gene: TRBV27
J gene: TRBJ2-5
D gene: .

CDR3 DNA: TGTGCCAGCAGCCTACAAGAGACCCAGTACTTC
CDR3 protein: CASSLQETQYF
clone size: .
V gene: TRBV4-2
J gene: TRBJ2-5
D gene: .